This is a list of T cell receptor beta chains from one sample in a study of lymphopenia after photon versus proton radiotherapy. Clones were sequenced by immunoSEQ multiplex PCR, and TCRdb holds only the in-frame ones, with some missing. The sample includes some 41,000 clones, about 84% of them seen just once. The sequencing here drew on peripheral blood, taken from a patient treated with photon-based radiotherapy. These receptors all come from a man in his forties or fifties with gastric cancer. Both conserved end residues are part of each CDR3. The order of the fields is CDR3 length, D gene, J gene, clone size, V gene, CDR3 protein, CDR3 DNA. D genes are given only for firm matches. Clone size is not always given. Where it is, it says once, few, many or a class for expanded clones.

CDR3 length: 17
D gene: -
J gene: TRBJ2-1
clone size: -
V gene: TRBV28
CDR3 protein: CASSLRTRTRSIGEQFF
CDR3 DNA: TGTGCCAGCAGTTTACGTACACGGACCCGGAGTATCGGTGAGCAGTTCTTC

CDR3 length: 15
D gene: TRBD1
J gene: TRBJ1-2
clone size: -
V gene: TRBV6-6
CDR3 protein: CASSYAGQLNYGYTF
CDR3 DNA: TGTGCCAGCAGTTACGCGGGACAGTTGAACTATGGCTACACCTTC

CDR3 length: 17
D gene: -
J gene: TRBJ1-3
clone size: -
V gene: TRBV5-1
CDR3 protein: CASSLYLGAHSGNTIYF
CDR3 DNA: TGCGCCAGCAGCTTGTATTTGGGGGCCCACTCTGGAAACACCATATATTTT

CDR3 length: 12
D gene: -
J gene: TRBJ2-2
clone size: -
V gene: TRBV9
CDR3 protein: CASSSTDRELFF
CDR3 DNA: TGTGCCAGCAGTTCTACCGACCGGGAGCTGTTTTTT

CDR3 length: 14
D gene: -
J gene: TRBJ1-4
clone size: -
V gene: TRBV7-9
CDR3 protein: CASSLTDLPEKLFF
CDR3 DNA: TGTGCCAGCAGCTTGACCGACTTACCTGAAAAACTGTTTTTT

CDR3 length: 16
D gene: -
J gene: TRBJ2-5
clone size: -
V gene: TRBV7-9
CDR3 protein: CASSQTSGARGETQYF
CDR3 DNA: TGTGCCAGCAGCCAAACTTCCGGTGCGAGGGGGGAGACCCAGTACTTC

CDR3 length: 14
D gene: TRBD1
J gene: TRBJ2-5
clone size: once
V gene: TRBV5-4
CDR3 protein: CASSKGQGTETQYF
CDR3 DNA: TGTGCCAGCAGCAAGGGACAGGGTACGGAGACCCAGTACTTC

CDR3 length: 15
D gene: TRBD1
J gene: TRBJ1-5
clone size: -
V gene: TRBV10-2
CDR3 protein: CASRKDRAGNQPQHF
CDR3 DNA: TGCGCCAGCAGAAAGGACAGGGCGGGCAATCAGCCCCAGCATTTT

CDR3 length: 12
D gene: -
J gene: TRBJ2-5
clone size: -
V gene: TRBV2
CDR3 protein: CASSRLVETQYF
CDR3 DNA: TGTGCCAGCAGTAGACTAGTGGAGACCCAGTACTTC

CDR3 length: 19
D gene: -
J gene: TRBJ2-3
clone size: -
V gene: TRBV13
CDR3 protein: CASSSPFPRGPPSTDTQYF
CDR3 DNA: TGTGCCAGCAGCTCACCGTTCCCTCGGGGGCCTCCTAGCACAGATACGCAGTATTTT

CDR3 length: 16
D gene: TRBD1
J gene: TRBJ1-2
clone size: -
V gene: TRBV28
CDR3 protein: CASSLASETGEAGYTF
CDR3 DNA: TGTGCCAGCAGTTTAGCCTCCGAAACAGGGGAGGCTGGCTACACCTTC

CDR3 length: 16
D gene: -
J gene: TRBJ1-4
clone size: -
V gene: TRBV28
CDR3 protein: CASSLPGRGVREKLFF
CDR3 DNA: TGTGCCAGCAGTTTGCCTGGACGGGGGGTTCGGGAAAAACTGTTTTTT

CDR3 length: 14
D gene: -
J gene: TRBJ1-5
clone size: -
V gene: TRBV29-1
CDR3 protein: CSVVGGSGNQPQHF
CDR3 DNA: TGCAGCGTCGTAGGGGGGTCGGGCAATCAGCCCCAGCATTTT

CDR3 length: 15
D gene: -
J gene: TRBJ2-1
clone size: -
V gene: TRBV18
CDR3 protein: CASSHRNTAYNEQFF
CDR3 DNA: TGTGCCAGCTCACATCGCAATACGGCCTACAATGAGCAGTTCTTC

CDR3 length: 14
D gene: TRBD1
J gene: TRBJ1-2
clone size: -
V gene: TRBV5-1
CDR3 protein: CASSLDRGRGGYTF
CDR3 DNA: TGCGCCAGCAGCTTGGACAGGGGAAGGGGTGGCTACACCTTC

CDR3 length: 15
D gene: -
J gene: TRBJ1-3
clone size: -
V gene: TRBV5-8
CDR3 protein: CASSLRDGQGNTIYF
CDR3 DNA: TGTGCCAGCAGCTTGCGGGACGGACAGGGAAACACCATATATTTT

CDR3 length: 14
D gene: -
J gene: TRBJ2-1
clone size: -
V gene: TRBV19
CDR3 protein: CASRGVILSNEQFF
CDR3 DNA: TGTGCCAGTAGGGGGGTGATCCTTTCCAATGAGCAGTTCTTC

CDR3 length: 14
D gene: -
J gene: TRBJ1-5
clone size: -
V gene: TRBV6-5
CDR3 protein: CASSYFAGSQPQHF
CDR3 DNA: TGTGCCAGCAGTTACTTTGCGGGCAGCCAGCCCCAGCATTTT

CDR3 length: 16
D gene: TRBD2
J gene: TRBJ2-6
clone size: once
V gene: TRBV19
CDR3 protein: CASRRAGAGGANVLTF
CDR3 DNA: TGTGCCAGTAGGCGAGCGGGAGCCGGCGGGGCCAACGTCCTGACTTTC

CDR3 length: 15
D gene: -
J gene: TRBJ1-1
clone size: -
V gene: TRBV18
CDR3 protein: CASSLLGTKNTEAFF
CDR3 DNA: TGTGCCAGCTCACTACTTGGGACGAAGAACACTGAAGCTTTCTTT

CDR3 length: 14
D gene: -
J gene: TRBJ1-4
clone size: -
V gene: TRBV19
CDR3 protein: CASRDYPTNEKLFF
CDR3 DNA: TGTGCCAGTAGAGACTATCCCACTAATGAAAAACTGTTTTTT

CDR3 length: 15
D gene: -
J gene: TRBJ2-6
clone size: -
V gene: TRBV14
CDR3 protein: CASSETGTGANVLTF
CDR3 DNA: TGTGCCAGCAGCGAAACGGGTACCGGGGCCAACGTCCTGACTTTC

CDR3 length: 16
D gene: TRBD2
J gene: TRBJ2-2
clone size: few
V gene: TRBV7-2
CDR3 protein: CASSSGTSLPTGELFF
CDR3 DNA: TGTGCCAGCAGCTCCGGGACTAGCCTTCCCACCGGGGAGCTGTTTTTT

CDR3 length: 14
D gene: -
J gene: TRBJ1-2
clone size: once
V gene: TRBV6-1
CDR3 protein: CASSAGLSNYGYTF
CDR3 DNA: TGTGCCAGCAGTGCAGGGCTTTCTAACTATGGCTACACCTTC

CDR3 length: 12
D gene: -
J gene: TRBJ2-3
clone size: -
V gene: TRBV19
CDR3 protein: CASSRRGDTQYF
CDR3 DNA: TGTGCCAGTAGTAGAAGAGGAGATACGCAGTATTTT

CDR3 length: 15
D gene: -
J gene: TRBJ1-4
clone size: -
V gene: TRBV30
CDR3 protein: CAWSATPGQGEKLFF
CDR3 DNA: TGTGCCTGGAGTGCTACCCCGGGGCAGGGAGAAAAACTGTTTTTT

CDR3 length: 12
D gene: -
J gene: TRBJ2-2
clone size: -
V gene: TRBV30
CDR3 protein: CAWSGEFGELFF
CDR3 DNA: TGTGCCTGGTCTGGAGAGTTCGGGGAGCTGTTTTTT

CDR3 length: 13
D gene: -
J gene: TRBJ2-7
clone size: -
V gene: TRBV7-9
CDR3 protein: CASSLAGDLEQYF
CDR3 DNA: TGTGCCAGCAGCTTAGCGGGGGACCTCGAGCAGTACTTC

CDR3 length: 13
D gene: -
J gene: TRBJ1-2
clone size: -
V gene: TRBV5-5
CDR3 protein: CASSPSPRYGYTF
CDR3 DNA: TGTGCCAGCAGCCCTTCCCCAAGGTATGGCTACACCTTC

CDR3 length: 16
D gene: -
J gene: TRBJ2-6
clone size: once
V gene: TRBV19
CDR3 protein: CASSTHRLSGANVLTF
CDR3 DNA: TGTGCCAGTAGTACCCACAGGCTCTCTGGGGCCAACGTCCTGACTTTC

CDR3 length: 11
D gene: -
J gene: TRBJ2-7
clone size: -
V gene: TRBV20-1
CDR3 protein: CSAGLNSEQYF
CDR3 DNA: TGCAGTGCAGGACTTAACAGCGAGCAGTACTTC

CDR3 length: 14
D gene: -
J gene: TRBJ2-1
clone size: -
V gene: TRBV6-5
CDR3 protein: CASSYYRGYNEQFF
CDR3 DNA: TGTGCCAGCAGTTACTATCGGGGGTACAATGAGCAGTTCTTC

CDR3 length: 17
D gene: -
J gene: TRBJ2-4
clone size: -
V gene: TRBV27
CDR3 protein: CASSLSRLPGSWSIQYF
CDR3 DNA: TGTGCCAGCAGTTTATCGAGACTACCGGGAAGTTGGTCCATTCAGTACTTC

CDR3 length: 15
D gene: -
J gene: TRBJ1-3
clone size: -
V gene: TRBV19
CDR3 protein: CASSIFAGTGNTIYF
CDR3 DNA: TGTGCCAGTAGTATTTTCGCAGGGACTGGAAACACCATATATTTT

CDR3 length: 16
D gene: -
J gene: TRBJ2-5
clone size: -
V gene: TRBV28
CDR3 protein: CASSPRQGGGQETQYF
CDR3 DNA: TGTGCCAGCAGTCCCAGACAGGGCGGGGGTCAAGAGACCCAGTACTTC

CDR3 length: 14
D gene: -
J gene: TRBJ2-7
clone size: -
V gene: TRBV19
CDR3 protein: CASSNRRDPYEQYF
CDR3 DNA: TGTGCCAGTAGTAACCGTAGGGACCCCTACGAGCAGTACTTC

CDR3 length: 15
D gene: -
J gene: TRBJ2-7
clone size: -
V gene: TRBV25-1
CDR3 protein: CASSLAGASVSEQYF
CDR3 DNA: TGTGCCAGCAGTTTGGCAGGGGCCTCGGTAAGCGAGCAGTACTTC

CDR3 length: 14
D gene: -
J gene: TRBJ2-5
clone size: -
V gene: TRBV5-1
CDR3 protein: CASSPVGPQETQYF
CDR3 DNA: TGCGCCAGCAGCCCCGTCGGCCCTCAAGAGACCCAGTACTTC

CDR3 length: 15
D gene: TRBD2
J gene: TRBJ2-7
clone size: -
V gene: TRBV18
CDR3 protein: CASSPLAASSYEQYF
CDR3 DNA: TGTGCCAGCTCACCCCTAGCGGCAAGCTCCTACGAGCAGTACTTC

CDR3 length: 14
D gene: TRBD1
J gene: TRBJ1-6
clone size: -
V gene: TRBV14
CDR3 protein: CASSQNRGNSPLHF
CDR3 DNA: TGTGCCAGCAGCCAGAACAGGGGAAATTCACCCCTCCACTTT

CDR3 length: 17
D gene: TRBD2
J gene: TRBJ2-3
clone size: -
V gene: TRBV5-6
CDR3 protein: CASSPRPSGWPTDTQYF
CDR3 DNA: TGTGCCAGCAGCCCGAGACCTAGCGGGTGGCCCACAGATACGCAGTATTTT

CDR3 length: 16
D gene: -
J gene: TRBJ1-2
clone size: -
V gene: TRBV19
CDR3 protein: CASSLYKGKSDYGYTF
CDR3 DNA: TGTGCCAGTAGTCTGTACAAGGGTAAATCGGACTATGGCTACACCTTC

CDR3 length: 15
D gene: -
J gene: TRBJ2-5
clone size: -
V gene: TRBV5-4
CDR3 protein: CASSLEGVAQETQYF
CDR3 DNA: TGTGCCAGCAGCTTGGAGGGGGTGGCCCAAGAGACCCAGTACTTC

CDR3 length: 13
D gene: -
J gene: TRBJ1-5
clone size: -
V gene: TRBV5-1
CDR3 protein: CASSLFVNQPQHF
CDR3 DNA: TGCGCCAGCAGCTTGTTTGTCAATCAGCCCCAGCATTTT

CDR3 length: 14
D gene: -
J gene: TRBJ2-5
clone size: -
V gene: TRBV9
CDR3 protein: CASSVGGGGETQYF
CDR3 DNA: TGTGCCAGCAGCGTAGGTGGAGGGGGGGAGACCCAGTACTTC